The 15 T cell receptor beta chains below come from one sample, sequenced in a study of cytomegalovirus exposure and HLA in healthy donors. The PCR had 60 Vbeta and 13 Jbeta primers. Profiled with immunoSEQ multiplex PCR; TCRdb holds only in-frame clones, not every one. The data hold tens of thousands of clones, with under 80% observed a single time. Source material: PBMCs. These receptors all stem from a male donor in good health and CMV-seronegative.

V usage is TRBV9 and J usage is TRBJ2-1, with D hard to call. CDR1 is SGDLS, CDR2 YYNGEE, per germline. Trimming stripped 0 bases from V and 0 bases from J, with 7 bases between. CDR3 length equals 15 residues. The CDR3 reads CASSVEESSYNEQFF. The DNA of the CDR3 is TGTGCCAGCAGCGTAGAGGAGAGCTCCTACAATGAGCAGTTCTTC.

The V gene is TRBV25-1, the J gene TRBJ1-1, with unresolved D. V lost 4 bases and J lost 5, with 14 bases in between. The CDR3 contains 14 residues. Germline V gives CDR1 MGHDK, CDR2 SYGVNS. The CDR3 is CASSVNGEWTEAFF. The DNA for the CDR3 is TGTGCCAGCAGTGTCAACGGGGAGTGGACTGAAGCTTTCTTT.

This clone is categorized as large. The rearrangement uses TRBV6-1 and TRBJ2-7; tentatively, D is TRBD1 (5 bases). Trimming left V 10 bases short and J 6 bases short, with 19 bases between. CDR1 is MNHNS, CDR2 SASEGT, per germline. There are 13 residues in the CDR3. The CDR3: CATIPREASEQYF. The DNA of the CDR3 is TGTGCCACCATTCCCAGGGAAGCGAGCGAGCAGTACTTC.

V and J are TRBV6-4 and TRBJ1-2, with 10 bases that match TRBD1. Germline V gene data show CDR1 as MRHNA and CDR2 as SNTAGT. This CDR3 comprises 14 residues. The V gene end was trimmed by 5 bases and the J gene end by 4 bases; junction bases not matched to a gene: 4. Here the CDR3 DNA reads TGTGCCAGCAGTACCGGGACAGGGGTCTATGGCTACACCTTC. This gives the protein CASSTGTGVYGYTF.

V is TRBV7-2 and J is TRBJ2-7; 11 bases fit TRBD1. Germline loops: CDR1 SGHTA, CDR2 FQGNSA. There are 14 residues in the CDR3. With 5 bases clipped from V and 3 bases from J, the junction kept 3 bases outside the gene matches. The CDR3 reads CASSQGQGVYEQYF. The CDR3 coding sequence is TGTGCCAGCAGCCAGGGACAGGGGGTCTACGAGCAGTACTTC.

The chain links TRBV7-3 to TRBJ1-2; 9 nucleotides agree with TRBD1. The length of the CDR3 is 13 residues. Germline V gene data show CDR1 as SGHTA and CDR2 as FQGTGA. The V segment lost 5 bases and the J segment 7 bases; nucleotides outside the gene matches: 5. In DNA, the CDR3 is TGTGCCAGCAGCGAGGACAGGGGAGTTGGCTACACCTTC. As protein: CASSEDRGVGYTF.

The rearrangement joins TRBV27 to TRBJ2-5; 10 nucleotides agree with TRBD2. CDR3 size: 15 residues. Germline CDR1 MNHEY, CDR2 SMNVEV (reference sequence). J gave up 11 bases and V 5 bases, and 14 bases lay outside the gene matches. CDR3 sequence (DNA): TGTGCCAGCAGTATAGCGAGCGGGGGGGCCCGGGAGCAGTACTTC. Its protein product is CASSIASGGAREQYF.

The rearrangement links TRBV28 to TRBJ1-1; possibly TRBD1 for D (6 bases). Trimming shortened V by 6 bases and J by 1 base, and 18 bases separated the two germline ends. Germline V gene sequence: CDR1 MDHEN, CDR2 SYDVKM. This CDR3 is 16 amino acids long. DNA of the CDR3: TGTGCCAGCAGCCCCCCGAAGGGGGTTTGGAACACTGAAGCTTTCTTT. Residues: CASSPPKGVWNTEAFF.

This chain joins TRBV4-1 and TRBJ2-5, with 10 positions matching TRBD1. The ends lost 5 bases at V and 4 bases at J; junction bases unmatched: 4. CDR3 length: 14 amino acids. Per germline, CDR1 MGHRA and CDR2 YSYEKL. CDR3 coding DNA: TGCGCCAGCAGCGTAGGACAGGGGGGAGAGACCCAGTACTTC. Translating it yields CASSVGQGGETQYF.

There are a few counts of this clone. The chain links TRBV2 to TRBJ2-7, with a weak D call TRBD1 (5 bases). With 4 bases removed from V and 6 bases from J, the gap between germline ends came to 13 bases. Germline V gene lookup returns CDR1 SNHLY and CDR2 FYNNEI. This CDR3 comprises 13 residues. The CDR3 nucleotides are TGTGCCAGCAGTGTGGGGCAGGGCGCCGAGCAGTACTTC. Translating it yields CASSVGQGAEQYF.

This rearrangement joins TRBV19 to TRBJ2-2, with D perhaps matching TRBD2 (5 bases). Germline V gene sequence: CDR1 LNHDA, CDR2 SQIVND (reference sequence). Trimming removed 4 bases at V and 1 base at J, with 7 bases between. This CDR3 contains 14 residues. The CDR3 loop reads CASSTGLNTGELFF. The CDR3 DNA sequence: TGTGCCAGTAGTACCGGACTGAACACCGGGGAGCTGTTTTTT.

This clone was observed a handful of times. The V gene is TRBV6-5, the J gene TRBJ1-1; D may be TRBD1 (6 bases). The CDR3 is made up of 14 amino acids. CDR1 is MNHEY and CDR2 is SVGAGI in the germline V gene. V shed 1 base and J shed 8 bases, with 14 bases lying between them. In DNA form, the CDR3 reads TGTGCCAGCAGTTACTGGACAGAATCCCGAGAAGCTTTCTTT. Encoded protein: CASSYWTESREAFF.

This chain links TRBV28 with TRBJ1-5, with a possible D match to TRBD1 (6 bases). Germline CDR1 reads MDHEN; CDR2 reads SYDVKM. The CDR3 consists of 13 residues. V gave up 7 bases and J gave up 6 bases, with 13 bases separating them. The chain's CDR3 is CASIAGGRQPQHF. CDR3 DNA sequence: TGTGCCAGCATCGCGGGGGGGCGTCAGCCCCAGCATTTT.

This clone was observed a single time. The chain combines TRBV6-6 with TRBJ1-1, with a possible D match to TRBD1 (6 bases). The CDR3 has 16 residues. Trimming shortened V by 7 bases and J by 1 base, and 19 bases separated the two germline ends. Germline V gene data show CDR1 as MNHNY and CDR2 as SVGAGI (reference sequence). The CDR3 region has the DNA TGTGCCAGCAACGAGGGGCTAGGACAGAAGAACACTGAAGCTTTCTTT. Translating gives CASNEGLGQKNTEAFF.

The genes are TRBV19 and TRBJ1-4, with 8 positions matching TRBD1. The CDR3 runs to 18 residues. Germline lookup yields CDR1 LNHDA and CDR2 SQIVND (reference sequence). After removal of 0 bases from V and 0 bases from J, the junction contained 6 bases not matched to a gene. In nucleotides, the CDR3 is TGTGCCAGTAGTATAGATCGGAGGACAGGGACAACTAATGAAAAACTGTTTTTT. This codes for CASSIDRRTGTTNEKLFF.